This record covers a single T cell receptor (beta chain). Sequenced by immunoSEQ multiplex PCR; TCRdb stores in-frame clones only, minus some. This sample has approximately 79,000 clones; 89% occur once, and the top ten carry 7.2%. This specimen belongs to a study of control samples from healthy donors and cancer patients. The CDR3 consists of 14 residues. Germline loops: CDR1 MNHEY, CDR2 SMNVEV (reference sequence). V was cut by 1 base and J by 4 bases, with 8 bases left in between. The TCR originated in a man between 50 and 59 years old in good health. The gene calls are TRBV27 and TRBJ2-4; D unclear. Material: blood. The CDR3 bases are TGTGCCAGCAGTTTATTAGCTCAGAAAAACATTCAGTACTTC. Protein product: CASSLLAQKNIQYF.